These 8 T cell receptor beta chains share one sample of origin, sequenced in a study of T cells expressing NK-cell markers. With the 5' RACE reads reprocessed, TCRdb shows one record per CDR3 protein and no DNA. The sample has about 460,000 distinct CDR3 sequences. The sequenced material came from blood T cells: a sorted CD56 or NKG2C T cell subset, CD4+ or CD8+ T cells, or bulk PBMC T cells (not recorded which). The receptors here all came from a woman aged 50 to 60 in good health.

This sequence joins TRBV4-1 and TRBJ2-6; TCRdb's D call of TRBD1 is untestable without DNA. The CDR3 is made up of 16 amino acids. CDR1 MGHRA and CDR2 YSYEKL come from the germline V gene. The CDR3 is CASSPTRGAGANVLTF.

The chain is built from TRBV12-3 or TRBV12-4 and TRBJ1-1. There are 14 residues in the CDR3. The CDR3 spells CASSPLGYNTEAFF.

The chain links TRBV7-8 to TRBJ2-3; TCRdb's D gene call, TRBD2, goes unchecked for lack of DNA. This CDR3 spans 15 amino acids. Looked up from germline, CDR1 is SGHVS and CDR2 is FQNEAQ. CDR3 sequence: CASSLNSGSTDTQYF.

The rearrangement joins TRBV25-1 to TRBJ2-5; TCRdb's assignment of TRBD1 cannot be checked, as there is no DNA. CDR3 length: 15 residues. Looked up from germline, CDR1 is MGHDK and CDR2 is SYGVNS. The CDR3 sequence: CASSEPRQLGETQYF. The whole variable domain, filled in from reference TRBV25-1 and TRBJ2-5, reads EADIYQTPRYLVIGTGKKITLECSQTMGHDKMYWYQQDPGMELHLIHYSYGVNSTEKGDLSSESTVSRIRTEHFPLTLESARPSHTSQYLCASSEPRQLGETQYFGPGTRLLVL.

The rearrangement joins TRBV11-3 to TRBJ2-1. The CDR3 is 17 amino acids. Germline V gene sequence: CDR1 SGHNT, CDR2 YENEEA. CDR3 amino acids: CASSLGFSGGSDNEQFF.

The V gene is TRBV7-7, the J gene TRBJ2-3. This CDR3 has 13 amino acids. CDR1 and CDR2 from the germline V gene are SSHAT and FNYEAQ (reference sequence). The CDR3 is CASSLSPTATQYF.

The chain joins TRBV6-5 to TRBJ1-5; there is no DNA to check the TCRdb D call of TRBD1. In germline, CDR1 is MNHEY, CDR2 SVGAGI. This CDR3 region has 14 residues. Here the CDR3 reads CASRRQGVDQPQHF.

This rearrangement joins TRBV10-3 to TRBJ2-7. Germline V CDR1 and CDR2: ENHRY, SYGVKD. This CDR3 is built from 13 residues. The CDR3 protein is CAISYTHSYEQYF.